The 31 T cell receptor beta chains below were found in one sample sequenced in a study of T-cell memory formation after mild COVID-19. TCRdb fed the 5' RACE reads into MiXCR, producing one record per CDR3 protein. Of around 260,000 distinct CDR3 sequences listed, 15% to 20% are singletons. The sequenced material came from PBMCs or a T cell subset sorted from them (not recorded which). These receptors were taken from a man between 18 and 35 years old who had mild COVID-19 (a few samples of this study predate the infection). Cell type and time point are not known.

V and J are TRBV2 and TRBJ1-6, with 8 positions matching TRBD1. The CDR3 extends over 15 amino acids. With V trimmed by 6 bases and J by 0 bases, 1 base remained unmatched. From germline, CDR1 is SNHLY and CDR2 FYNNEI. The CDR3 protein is CASSGQGSYNSPLHF. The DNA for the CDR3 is TGTGCCAGCAGCGGACAGGGCTCCTATAATTCACCCCTCCACTTT.

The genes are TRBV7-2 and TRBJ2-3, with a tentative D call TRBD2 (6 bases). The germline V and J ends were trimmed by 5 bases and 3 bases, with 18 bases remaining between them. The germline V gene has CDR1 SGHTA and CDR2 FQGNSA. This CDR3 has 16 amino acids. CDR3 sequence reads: CASSPLGGVLTDTQYF. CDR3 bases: TGTGCCAGCAGCCCCCTCGGCGGGGTACTGACAGATACGCAGTATTTT.

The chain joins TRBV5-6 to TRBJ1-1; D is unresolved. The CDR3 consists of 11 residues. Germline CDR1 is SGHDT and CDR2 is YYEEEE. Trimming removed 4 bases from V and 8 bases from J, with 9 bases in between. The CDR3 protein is CASSGYSEAFF. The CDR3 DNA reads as TGTGCCAGCAGCGGATACAGCGAAGCTTTCTTT.

The CDR3 is CASSYSERGSYEQYF. CDR3 bases: TGTGCCAGCAGTTACTCGGAGAGGGGGTCCTACGAGCAGTACTTC. The chain combines TRBV6-6 with TRBJ2-7; maybe TRBD1 (6 bases). This CDR3 contains 15 residues. Germline lookup yields CDR1 MNHNY and CDR2 SVGAGI (reference sequence). V lost 0 bases, J lost 1 base, and 10 bases lay in between.

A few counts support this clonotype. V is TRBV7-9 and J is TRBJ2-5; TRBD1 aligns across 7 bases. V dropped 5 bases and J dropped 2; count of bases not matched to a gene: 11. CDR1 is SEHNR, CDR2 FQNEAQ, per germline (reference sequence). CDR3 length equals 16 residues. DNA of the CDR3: TGTGCCAGCAGCCCTTGGGACAGCGATGCTCAAGAGACCCAGTACTTC. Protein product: CASSPWDSDAQETQYF.

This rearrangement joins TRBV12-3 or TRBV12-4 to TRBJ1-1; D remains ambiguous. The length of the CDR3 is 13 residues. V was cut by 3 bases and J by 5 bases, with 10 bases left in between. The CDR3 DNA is TGTGCCAGCAGTTTTTCAGGACGGACTGAAGCTTTCTTT. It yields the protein CASSFSGRTEAFF.

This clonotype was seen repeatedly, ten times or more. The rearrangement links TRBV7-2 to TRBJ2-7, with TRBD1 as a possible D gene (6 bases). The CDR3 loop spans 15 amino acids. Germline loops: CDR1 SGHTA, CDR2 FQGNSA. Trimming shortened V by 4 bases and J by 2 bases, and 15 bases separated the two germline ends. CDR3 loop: CASSSRGRVAYEQYF. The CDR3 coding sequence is TGTGCCAGCAGCTCCAGGGGCAGGGTGGCCTACGAGCAGTACTTC.

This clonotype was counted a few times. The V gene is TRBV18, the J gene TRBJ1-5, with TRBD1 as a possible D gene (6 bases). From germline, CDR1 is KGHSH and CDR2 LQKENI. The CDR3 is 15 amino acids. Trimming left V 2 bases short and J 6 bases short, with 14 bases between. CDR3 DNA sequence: TGTGCCAGCTCACCAGGACAGAAAGAGGTTCAGCCCCAGCATTTT. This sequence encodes CASSPGQKEVQPQHF.

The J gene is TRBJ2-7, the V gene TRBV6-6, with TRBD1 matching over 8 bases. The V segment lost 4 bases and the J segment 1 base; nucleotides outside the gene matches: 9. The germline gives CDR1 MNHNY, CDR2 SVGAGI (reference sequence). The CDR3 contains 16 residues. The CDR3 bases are TGTGCCAGCAGTTCACAACCTTACAGGGGGTCCTACGAGCAGTACTTC. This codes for CASSSQPYRGSYEQYF.

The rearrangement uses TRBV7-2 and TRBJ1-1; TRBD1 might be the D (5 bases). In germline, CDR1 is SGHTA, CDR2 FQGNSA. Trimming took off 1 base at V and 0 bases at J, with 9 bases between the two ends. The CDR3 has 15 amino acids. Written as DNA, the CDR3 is TGTGCCAGCAGCTTAGTCAGAGGGGTGAACACTGAAGCTTTCTTT. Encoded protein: CASSLVRGVNTEAFF.

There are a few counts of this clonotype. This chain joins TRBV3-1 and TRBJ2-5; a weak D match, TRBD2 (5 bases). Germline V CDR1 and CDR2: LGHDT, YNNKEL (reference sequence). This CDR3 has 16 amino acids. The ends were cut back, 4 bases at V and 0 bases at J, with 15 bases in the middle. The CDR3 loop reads CASSRLARGYQETQYF. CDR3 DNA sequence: TGTGCCAGCAGCCGTCTCGCCAGAGGGTACCAAGAGACCCAGTACTTC.

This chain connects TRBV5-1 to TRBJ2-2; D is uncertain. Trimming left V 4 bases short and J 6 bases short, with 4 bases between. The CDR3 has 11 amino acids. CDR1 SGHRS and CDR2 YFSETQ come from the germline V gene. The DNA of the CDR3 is TGCGCCAGCAGCCACTCCGGGGAGCTGTTTTTT. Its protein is CASSHSGELFF.

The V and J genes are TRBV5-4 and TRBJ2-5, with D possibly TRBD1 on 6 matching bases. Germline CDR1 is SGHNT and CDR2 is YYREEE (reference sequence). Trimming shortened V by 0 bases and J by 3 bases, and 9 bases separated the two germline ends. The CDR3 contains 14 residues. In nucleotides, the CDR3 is TGTGCCAGCAGCTTGGCGGCAGGGGAAGAGACCCAGTACTTC. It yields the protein CASSLAAGEETQYF.

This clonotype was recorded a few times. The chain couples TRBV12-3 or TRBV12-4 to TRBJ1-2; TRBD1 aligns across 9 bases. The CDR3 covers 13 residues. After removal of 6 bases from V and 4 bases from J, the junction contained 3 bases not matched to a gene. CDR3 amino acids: CASREGQGYGYTF. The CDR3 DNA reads TGTGCCAGCAGGGAGGGACAGGGCTATGGCTACACCTTC.

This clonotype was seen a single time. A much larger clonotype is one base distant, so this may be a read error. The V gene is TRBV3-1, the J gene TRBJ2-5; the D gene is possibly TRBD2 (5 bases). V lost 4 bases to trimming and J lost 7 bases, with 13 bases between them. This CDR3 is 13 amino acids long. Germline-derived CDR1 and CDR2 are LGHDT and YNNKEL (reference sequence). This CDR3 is CASSPTGDGTQYF. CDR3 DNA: TGTGCCAGCAGCCCCACCGGGGATGGGACCCAGTACTTC.

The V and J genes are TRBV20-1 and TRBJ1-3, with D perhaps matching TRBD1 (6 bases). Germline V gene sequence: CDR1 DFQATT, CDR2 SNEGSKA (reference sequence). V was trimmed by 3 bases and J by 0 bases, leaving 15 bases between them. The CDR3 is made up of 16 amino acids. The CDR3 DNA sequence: TGCAGTGCTAGGGTCGTGGACAGTGACTCTGGAAACACCATATATTTT. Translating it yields CSARVVDSDSGNTIYF.

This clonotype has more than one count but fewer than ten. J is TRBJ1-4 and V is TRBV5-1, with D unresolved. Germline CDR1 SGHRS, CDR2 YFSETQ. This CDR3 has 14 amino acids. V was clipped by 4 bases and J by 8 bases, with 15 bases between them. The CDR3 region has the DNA TGCGCCAGCAGCAGAGACGGGCCCTTGGAAAAACTGTTTTTT. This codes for CASSRDGPLEKLFF.

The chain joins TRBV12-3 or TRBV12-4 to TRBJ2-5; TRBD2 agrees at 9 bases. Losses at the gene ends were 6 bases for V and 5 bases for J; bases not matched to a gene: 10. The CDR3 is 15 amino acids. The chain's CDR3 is CASSPPGLAFETQYF. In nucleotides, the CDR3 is TGTGCCAGCAGCCCGCCGGGACTAGCTTTCGAGACCCAGTACTTC.

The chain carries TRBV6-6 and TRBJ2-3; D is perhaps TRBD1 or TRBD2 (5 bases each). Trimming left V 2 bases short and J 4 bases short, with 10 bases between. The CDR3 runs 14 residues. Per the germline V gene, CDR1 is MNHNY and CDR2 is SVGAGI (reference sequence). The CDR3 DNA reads TGTGCCAGCAGTTACGATCAGGGAGCAGATACGCAGTATTTT. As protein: CASSYDQGADTQYF.

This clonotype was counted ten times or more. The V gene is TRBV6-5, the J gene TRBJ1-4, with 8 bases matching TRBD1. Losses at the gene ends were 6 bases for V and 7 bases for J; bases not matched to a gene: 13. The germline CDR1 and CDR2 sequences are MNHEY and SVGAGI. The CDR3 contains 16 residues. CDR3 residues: CASRPSGGGNGEKLFF. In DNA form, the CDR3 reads TGTGCCAGCAGACCCTCAGGGGGCGGAAATGGTGAAAAACTGTTTTTT.

The CDR3 sequence: CASSQSFAGIHQRNTEAFF. For the CDR3, the DNA is TGCGCCAGCAGCCAAAGCTTCGCGGGGATTCATCAGAGGAACACTGAAGCTTTCTTT. The rearrangement joins TRBV4-3 to TRBJ1-1, with D unresolved. The CDR3 is made up of 19 amino acids. Germline loops: CDR1 LGHNA, CDR2 YSLEER. V gave up 2 bases and J gave up 1 base, with 23 bases separating them.

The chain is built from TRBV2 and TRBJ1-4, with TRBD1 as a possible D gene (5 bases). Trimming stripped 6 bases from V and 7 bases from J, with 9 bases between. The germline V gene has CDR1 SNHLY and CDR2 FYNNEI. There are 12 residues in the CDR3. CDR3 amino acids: CASRQASEKLFF. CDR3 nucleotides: TGTGCCAGCAGACAGGCGAGTGAAAAACTGTTTTTT.

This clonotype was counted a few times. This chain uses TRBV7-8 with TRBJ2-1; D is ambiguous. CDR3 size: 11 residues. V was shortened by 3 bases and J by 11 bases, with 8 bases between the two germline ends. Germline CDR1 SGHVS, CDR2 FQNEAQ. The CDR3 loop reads CASSLGAQQFF. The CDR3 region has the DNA TGTGCCAGCAGCTTGGGTGCCCAGCAGTTCTTC.

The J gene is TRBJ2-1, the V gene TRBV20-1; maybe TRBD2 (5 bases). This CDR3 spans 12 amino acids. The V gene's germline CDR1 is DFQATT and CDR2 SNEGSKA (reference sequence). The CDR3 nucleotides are TGCAGCGGAGGAGCGGCCCCCAATGAGCAGTTCTTC. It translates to CSGGAAPNEQFF.

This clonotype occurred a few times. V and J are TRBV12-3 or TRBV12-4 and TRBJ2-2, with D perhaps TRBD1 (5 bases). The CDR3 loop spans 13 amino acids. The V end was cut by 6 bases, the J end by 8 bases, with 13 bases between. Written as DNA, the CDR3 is TGTGCCAGCAGCTGGGGCTTGTTTGGGGAGCTGTTTTTT. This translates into CASSWGLFGELFF.

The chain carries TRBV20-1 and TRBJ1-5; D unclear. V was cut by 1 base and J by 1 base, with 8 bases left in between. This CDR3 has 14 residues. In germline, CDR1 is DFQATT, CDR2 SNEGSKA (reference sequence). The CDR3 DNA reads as TGCAGTGCTAGAGCTCCACAAAGCAATCAGCCCCAGCATTTT. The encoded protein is CSARAPQSNQPQHF.

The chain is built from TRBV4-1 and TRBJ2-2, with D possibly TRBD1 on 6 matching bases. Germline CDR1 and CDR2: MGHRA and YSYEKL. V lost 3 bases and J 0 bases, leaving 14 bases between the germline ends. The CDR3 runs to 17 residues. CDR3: CASSQGLQGANTGELFF. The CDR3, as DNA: TGCGCCAGCAGCCAGGGTCTACAGGGCGCGAACACCGGGGAGCTGTTTTTT.

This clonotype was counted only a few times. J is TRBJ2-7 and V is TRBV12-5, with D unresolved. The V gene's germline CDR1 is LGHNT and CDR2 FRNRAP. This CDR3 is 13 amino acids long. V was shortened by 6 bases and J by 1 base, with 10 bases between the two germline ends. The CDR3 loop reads CASGVGFSYEQYF. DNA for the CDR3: TGTGCTAGTGGGGTCGGCTTTTCCTACGAGCAGTACTTC.

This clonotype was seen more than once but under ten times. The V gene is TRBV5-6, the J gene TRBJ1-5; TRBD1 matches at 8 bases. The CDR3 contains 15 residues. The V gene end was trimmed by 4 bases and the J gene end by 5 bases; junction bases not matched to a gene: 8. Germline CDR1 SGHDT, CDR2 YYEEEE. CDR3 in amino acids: CASSLQGAFDQPQHF. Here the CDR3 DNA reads TGTGCCAGCAGCCTGCAGGGGGCTTTTGATCAGCCCCAGCATTTT.

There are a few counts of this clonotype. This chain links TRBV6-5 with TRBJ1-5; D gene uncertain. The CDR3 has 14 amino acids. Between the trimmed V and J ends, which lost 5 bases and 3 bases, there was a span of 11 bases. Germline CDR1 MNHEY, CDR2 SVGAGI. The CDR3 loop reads CASSLSPDNQPQHF. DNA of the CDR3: TGTGCCAGCAGTCTCAGTCCGGACAATCAGCCCCAGCATTTT.

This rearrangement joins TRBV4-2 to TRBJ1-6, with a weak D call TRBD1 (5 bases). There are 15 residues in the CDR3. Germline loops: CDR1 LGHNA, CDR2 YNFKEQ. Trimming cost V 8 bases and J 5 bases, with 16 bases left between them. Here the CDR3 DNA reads TGTGCCAGCGCCCCAGAGGGCAGGGATAATTCACCCCTCCACTTT. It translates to CASAPEGRDNSPLHF.